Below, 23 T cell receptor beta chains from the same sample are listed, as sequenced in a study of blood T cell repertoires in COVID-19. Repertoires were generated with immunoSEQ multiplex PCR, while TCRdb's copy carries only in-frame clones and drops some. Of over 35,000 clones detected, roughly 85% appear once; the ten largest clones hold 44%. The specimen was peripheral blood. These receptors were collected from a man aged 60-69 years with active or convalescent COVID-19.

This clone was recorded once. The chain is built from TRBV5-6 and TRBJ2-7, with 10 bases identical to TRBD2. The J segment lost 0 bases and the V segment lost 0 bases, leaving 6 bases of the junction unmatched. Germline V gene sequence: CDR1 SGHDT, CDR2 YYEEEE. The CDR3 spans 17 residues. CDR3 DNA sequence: TGTGCCAGCAGCTTGGTATCCACTAGCGGGATCTCCTACGAGCAGTACGTC. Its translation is CASSLVSTSGISYEQYV.

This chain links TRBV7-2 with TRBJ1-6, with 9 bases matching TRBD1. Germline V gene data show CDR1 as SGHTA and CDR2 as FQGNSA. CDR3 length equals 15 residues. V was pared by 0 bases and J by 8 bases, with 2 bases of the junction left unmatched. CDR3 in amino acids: CASSLARQGDSPLHF. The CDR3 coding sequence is TGTGCCAGCAGCTTAGCGAGACAGGGGGATTCACCCCTCCACTTT.

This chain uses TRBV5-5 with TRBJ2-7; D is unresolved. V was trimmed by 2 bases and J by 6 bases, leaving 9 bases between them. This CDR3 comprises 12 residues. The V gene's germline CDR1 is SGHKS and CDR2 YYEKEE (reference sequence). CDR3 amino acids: CASSFAFGEQYV. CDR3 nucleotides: TGTGCCAGCAGCTTCGCCTTCGGCGAGCAGTACGTC.

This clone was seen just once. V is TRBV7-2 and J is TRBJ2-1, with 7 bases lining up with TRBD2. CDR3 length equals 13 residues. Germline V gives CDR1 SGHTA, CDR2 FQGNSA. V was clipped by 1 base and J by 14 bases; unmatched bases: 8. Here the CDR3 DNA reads TGTGCCAGCAGCTTAGGTATTAGCGGGCCGAAGTTCTTC. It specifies CASSLGISGPKFF.

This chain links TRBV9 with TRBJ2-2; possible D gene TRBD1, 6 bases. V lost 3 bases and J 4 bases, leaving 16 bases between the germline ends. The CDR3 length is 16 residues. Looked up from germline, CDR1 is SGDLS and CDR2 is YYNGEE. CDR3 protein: CASSATGLAGTGELFF. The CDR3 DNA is TGTGCCAGCAGCGCAACAGGGCTGGCGGGCACCGGGGAGCTGTTTTTT.

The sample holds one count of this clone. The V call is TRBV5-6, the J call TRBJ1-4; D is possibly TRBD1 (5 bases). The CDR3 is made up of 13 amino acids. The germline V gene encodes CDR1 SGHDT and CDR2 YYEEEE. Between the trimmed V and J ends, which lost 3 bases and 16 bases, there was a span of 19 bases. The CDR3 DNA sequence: TGTGCCAGCAGCTGGAAAGGGGATGGGAAGGAGTTTTTT. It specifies CASSWKGDGKEFF.

The chain's CDR3 is CASSVRQGDGAFF. The CDR3 DNA reads TGTGCCAGCTCAGTACGACAGGGGGATGGAGCTTTCTTT. The chain has TRBV18 and TRBJ1-1, with TRBD1 identical over 9 bases. The length of the CDR3 is 13 residues. Trimming removed 5 bases from V and 10 bases from J; junction bases left unmatched: 8. Germline CDR1 and CDR2: KGHSH and LQKENI.

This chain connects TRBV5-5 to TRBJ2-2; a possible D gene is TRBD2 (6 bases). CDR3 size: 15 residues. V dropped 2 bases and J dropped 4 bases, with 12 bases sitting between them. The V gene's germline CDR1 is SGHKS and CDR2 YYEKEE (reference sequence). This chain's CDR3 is CASSFHGSITGELFF. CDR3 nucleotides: TGTGCCAGCAGCTTTCACGGGAGTATCACCGGGGAGCTGTTTTTT. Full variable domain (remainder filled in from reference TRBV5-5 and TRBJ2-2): DAGVTQSPTHLIKTRGQQVTLRCSPISGHKSVSWYQQVLGQGPQFIFQYYEKEERGRGNFPDRFSARQFPNYSSELNVNALLLGDSALYLCASSFHGSITGELFFGEGSRLTVL.

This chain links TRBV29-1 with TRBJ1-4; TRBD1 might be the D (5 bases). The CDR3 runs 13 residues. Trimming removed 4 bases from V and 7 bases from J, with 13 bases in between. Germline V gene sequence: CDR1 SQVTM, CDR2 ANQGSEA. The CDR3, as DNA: TGCAGCGTTGCCCGCGGGGCGGGTGAAAAACTGTTTTTT. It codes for CSVARGAGEKLFF.

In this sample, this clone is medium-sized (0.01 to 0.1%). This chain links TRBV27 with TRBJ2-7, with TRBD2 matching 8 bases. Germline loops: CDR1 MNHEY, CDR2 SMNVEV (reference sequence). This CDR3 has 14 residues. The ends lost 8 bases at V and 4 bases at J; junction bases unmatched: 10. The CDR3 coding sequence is TGTGCCAGCTGCCCCACAGCGGGGGATTACGAGCAGTACGTC. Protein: CASCPTAGDYEQYV.

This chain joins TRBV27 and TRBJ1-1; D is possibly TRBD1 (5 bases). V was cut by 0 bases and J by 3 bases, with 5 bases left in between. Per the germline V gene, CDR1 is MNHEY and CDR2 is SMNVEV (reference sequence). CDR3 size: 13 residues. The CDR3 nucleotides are TGTGCCAGCAGTTTATCCAGGGACACTGAAGCTTTCTTT. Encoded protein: CASSLSRDTEAFF.

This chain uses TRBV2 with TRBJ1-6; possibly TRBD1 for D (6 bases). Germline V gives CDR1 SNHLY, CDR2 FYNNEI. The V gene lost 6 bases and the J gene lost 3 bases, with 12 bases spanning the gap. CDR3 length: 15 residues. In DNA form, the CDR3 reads TGTGCCAGCAGGTTAACAGGGATCTATAATTCACCCCTCCACTTT. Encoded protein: CASRLTGIYNSPLHF. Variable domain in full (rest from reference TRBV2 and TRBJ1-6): EPEVTQTPSHQVTQMGQEVILRCVPISNHLYFYWYRQILGQKVEFLVSFYNNEISEKSEIFDDQFSVERPDGSNFTLKIRSTKLEDSAMYFCASRLTGIYNSPLHFGNGTRLTVT.

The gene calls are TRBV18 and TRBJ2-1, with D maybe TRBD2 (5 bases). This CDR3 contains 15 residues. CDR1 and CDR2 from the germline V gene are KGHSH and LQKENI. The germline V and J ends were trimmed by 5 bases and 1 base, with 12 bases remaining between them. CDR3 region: CASSGGLQSYNEQFF. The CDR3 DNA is TGTGCCAGCTCAGGAGGACTTCAATCCTACAATGAGCAGTTCTTC.

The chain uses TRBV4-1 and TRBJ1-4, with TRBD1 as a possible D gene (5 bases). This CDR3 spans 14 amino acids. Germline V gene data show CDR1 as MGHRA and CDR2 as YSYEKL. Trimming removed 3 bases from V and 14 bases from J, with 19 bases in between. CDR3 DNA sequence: TGCGCCAGCAGCCAGTTCCAAGCGGGGGTTACTCTGTTTTTT. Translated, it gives CASSQFQAGVTLFF.

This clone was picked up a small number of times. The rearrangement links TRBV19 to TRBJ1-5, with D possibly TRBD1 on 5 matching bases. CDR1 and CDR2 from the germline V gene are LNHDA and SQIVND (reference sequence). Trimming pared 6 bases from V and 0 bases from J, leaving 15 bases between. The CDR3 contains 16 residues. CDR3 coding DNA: TGTGCCAGTAGCCCTGGACACACTTATAGCAATCAGCCCCAGCATTTT. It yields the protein CASSPGHTYSNQPQHF.

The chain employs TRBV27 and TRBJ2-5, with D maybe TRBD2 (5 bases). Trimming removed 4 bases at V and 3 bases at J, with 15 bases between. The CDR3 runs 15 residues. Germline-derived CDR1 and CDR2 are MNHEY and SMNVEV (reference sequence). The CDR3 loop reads CASSYSGVREETQYF. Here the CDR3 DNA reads TGTGCCAGCAGTTACTCCGGGGTTCGTGAAGAGACCCAGTACTTC.

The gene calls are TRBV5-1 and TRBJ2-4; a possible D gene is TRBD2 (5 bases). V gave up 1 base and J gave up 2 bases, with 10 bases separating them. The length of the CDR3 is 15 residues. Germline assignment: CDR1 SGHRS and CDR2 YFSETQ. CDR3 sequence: CASSLSGETKNIQYF. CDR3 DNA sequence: TGCGCCAGCAGCTTGTCTGGGGAGACCAAAAACATTCAGTACTTC.

In nucleotides, the CDR3 is TGCGCCAGCAGACTGTCTTCAGGGGCTCCGAACACTGAAGCTTTCTTT. Amino acid sequence: CASRLSSGAPNTEAFF. The V and J genes are TRBV4-1 and TRBJ1-1; perhaps TRBD1 as D (6 bases). Germline CDR1 reads MGHRA; CDR2 reads YSYEKL. CDR3 length: 16 amino acids. V lost 6 bases to trimming and J lost 1 base, with 18 bases between them.

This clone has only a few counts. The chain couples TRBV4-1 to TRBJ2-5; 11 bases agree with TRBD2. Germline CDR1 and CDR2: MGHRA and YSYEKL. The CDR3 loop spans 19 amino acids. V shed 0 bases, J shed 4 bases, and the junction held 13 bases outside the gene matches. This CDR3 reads CASSQESGVSTSGGETQYF. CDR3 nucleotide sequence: TGCGCCAGCAGCCAAGAATCGGGGGTTTCCACTAGCGGGGGAGAGACCCAGTACTTC.

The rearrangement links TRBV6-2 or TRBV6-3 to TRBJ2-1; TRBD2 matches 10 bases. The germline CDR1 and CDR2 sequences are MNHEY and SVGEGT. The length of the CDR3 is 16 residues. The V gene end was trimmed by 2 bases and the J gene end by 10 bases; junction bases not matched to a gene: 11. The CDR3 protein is CASSYVSGRGPREQFF. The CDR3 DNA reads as TGTGCCAGCAGTTACGTGAGCGGGAGGGGACCTAGGGAGCAGTTCTTC.

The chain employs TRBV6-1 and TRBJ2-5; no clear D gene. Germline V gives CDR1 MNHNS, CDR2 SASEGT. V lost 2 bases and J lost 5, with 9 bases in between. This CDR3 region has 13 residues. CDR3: CASSELPSETQYF. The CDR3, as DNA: TGTGCCAGCAGTGAACTCCCAAGCGAGACCCAGTACTTC.

This chain's CDR3 is CASSLAGGKTGELFF. The CDR3 DNA reads as TGTGCCAGCAGCTTAGCGGGGGGTAAAACCGGGGAGCTGTTTTTT. The V gene is TRBV7-8, the J gene TRBJ2-2; tentatively, D is TRBD2 (6 bases). V was trimmed by 0 bases and J by 5 bases, leaving 10 bases between them. This CDR3 has 15 residues. CDR1 is SGHVS, CDR2 FQNEAQ, per germline.

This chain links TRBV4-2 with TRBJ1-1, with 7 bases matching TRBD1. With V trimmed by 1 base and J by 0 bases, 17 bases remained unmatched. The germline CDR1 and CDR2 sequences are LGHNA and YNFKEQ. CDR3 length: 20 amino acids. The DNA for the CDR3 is TGTGCCAGCAGCCAAGGAAGTTCTGACAGGGACTTAAACATGAACACTGAAGCTTTCTTT. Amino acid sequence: CASSQGSSDRDLNMNTEAFF.